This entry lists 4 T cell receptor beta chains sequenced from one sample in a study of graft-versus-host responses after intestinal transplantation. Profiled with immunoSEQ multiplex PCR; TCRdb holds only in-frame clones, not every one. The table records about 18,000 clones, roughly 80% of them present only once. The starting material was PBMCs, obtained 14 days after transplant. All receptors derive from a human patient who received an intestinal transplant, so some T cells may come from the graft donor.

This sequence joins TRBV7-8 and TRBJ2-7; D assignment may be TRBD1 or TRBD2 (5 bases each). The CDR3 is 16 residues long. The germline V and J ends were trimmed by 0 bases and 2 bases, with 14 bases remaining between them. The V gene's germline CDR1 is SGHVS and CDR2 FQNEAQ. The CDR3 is CASSLAWGKPTYEQYF. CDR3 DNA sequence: TGTGCCAGCAGCTTAGCGTGGGGGAAGCCAACCTACGAGCAGTACTTC. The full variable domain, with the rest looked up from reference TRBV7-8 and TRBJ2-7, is GAGVSQSPRYKVAKRGQDVALRCDPISGHVSLFWYQQALGQGPEFLTYFQNEAQLDKSGLPSDRFFAERPEGSVSTLKIQRTQQEDSAVYLCASSLAWGKPTYEQYFGPGTRLTVT.

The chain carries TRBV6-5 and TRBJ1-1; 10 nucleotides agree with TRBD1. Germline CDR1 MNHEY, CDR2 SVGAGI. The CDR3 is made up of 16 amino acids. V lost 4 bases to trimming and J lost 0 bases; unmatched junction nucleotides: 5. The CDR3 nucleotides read TGTGCCAGCAGTTTGGACAGGGGGAGAATGAACACTGAAGCTTTCTTT. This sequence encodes CASSLDRGRMNTEAFF.

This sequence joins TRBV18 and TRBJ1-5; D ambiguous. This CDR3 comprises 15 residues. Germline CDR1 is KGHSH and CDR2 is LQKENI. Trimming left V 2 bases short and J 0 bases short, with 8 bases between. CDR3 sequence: CASSPTRGSNQPQHF. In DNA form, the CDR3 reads TGTGCCAGCTCACCAACTCGCGGTAGCAATCAGCCCCAGCATTTT.

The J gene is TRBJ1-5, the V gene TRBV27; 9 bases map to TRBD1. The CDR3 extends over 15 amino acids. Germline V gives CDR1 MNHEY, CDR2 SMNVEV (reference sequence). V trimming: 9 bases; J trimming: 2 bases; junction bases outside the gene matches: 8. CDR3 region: CASSTGGAGNQPQHF. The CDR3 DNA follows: TGTGCCAGTAGTACAGGGGGCGCAGGCAATCAGCCCCAGCATTTT.